This passage covers 4 T cell receptor beta chains from one sample sequenced in a study of blood T cell repertoires in COVID-19. Sequencing was performed with immunoSEQ multiplex PCR; in TCRdb, only in-frame clones are kept and a portion is missing. The table has 170,000 or so clones, more than 75% seen once. The sequenced material came from PBMCs or T cells enriched from blood (not recorded which). Receptor source: a woman between 45 and 65 years old who had recovered from COVID-19.

The chain is built from TRBV5-4 and TRBJ2-1; D may be TRBD2 (5 bases). Per germline, CDR1 SGHNT and CDR2 YYREEE (reference sequence). The CDR3 covers 15 residues. Trimming took 2 bases from V and 5 from J, leaving 14 bases between them. The CDR3 bases are TGTGCCAGCAGCTTCCCCACGGGGATAGACAATGAGCAGTTCTTC. Protein sequence: CASSFPTGIDNEQFF. The full variable domain, its missing parts supplied by reference TRBV5-4 and TRBJ2-1, is ETGVTQSPTHLIKTRGQQVTLRCSSQSGHNTVSWYQQALGQGPQFIFQYYREEENGRGNFPPRFSGLQFPNYSSELNVNALELDDSALYLCASSFPTGIDNEQFFGPGTRLTVL.

This chain joins TRBV6-1 and TRBJ2-7; no clear D. Trimming removed 2 bases from V and 2 bases from J, with 19 bases in between. The CDR3 runs 17 residues. CDR1 is MNHNS, CDR2 SASEGT, per germline. The CDR3 here is CASSEKFISVLPYEQYF. CDR3 DNA: TGTGCCAGCAGTGAAAAATTTATCTCTGTACTTCCCTACGAGCAGTACTTC.

V usage is TRBV24-1 and J usage is TRBJ2-5, with D possibly TRBD1 on 5 matching bases. V lost 0 bases and J 0 bases, leaving 10 bases between the germline ends. The CDR3 spans 16 residues. The germline V gene has CDR1 KGHDR and CDR2 SFDVKD. CDR3 sequence reads: CATSDLREDNQETQYF. The CDR3 DNA is TGTGCCACCAGTGATTTGCGAGAGGACAACCAAGAGACCCAGTACTTC.

This chain connects TRBV6-5 to TRBJ2-2; a possible D gene is TRBD2 (5 bases). Per germline, CDR1 MNHEY and CDR2 SVGAGI. This CDR3 has 14 residues. V shed 2 bases and J shed 5 bases, with 9 bases lying between them. CDR3 in DNA: TGTGCCAGCAGTTACAGGGAGTCAACCGGGGAGCTGTTTTTT. Translated: CASSYRESTGELFF.